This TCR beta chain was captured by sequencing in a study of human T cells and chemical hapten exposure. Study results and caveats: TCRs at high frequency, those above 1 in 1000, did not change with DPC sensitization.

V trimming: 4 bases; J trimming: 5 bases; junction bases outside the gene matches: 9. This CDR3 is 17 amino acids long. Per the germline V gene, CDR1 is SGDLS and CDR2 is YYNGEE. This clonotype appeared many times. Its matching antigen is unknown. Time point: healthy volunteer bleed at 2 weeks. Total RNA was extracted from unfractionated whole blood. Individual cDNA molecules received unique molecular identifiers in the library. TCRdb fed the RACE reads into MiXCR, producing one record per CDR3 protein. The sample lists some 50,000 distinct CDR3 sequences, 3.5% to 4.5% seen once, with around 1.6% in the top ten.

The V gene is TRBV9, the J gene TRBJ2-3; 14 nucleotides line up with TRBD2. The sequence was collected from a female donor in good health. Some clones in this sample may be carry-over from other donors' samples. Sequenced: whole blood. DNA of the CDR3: TGTGCCAGCAGCCCCAGGACTAGCGGGGGGCCCGGAGATACGCAGTATTTT. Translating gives CASSPRTSGGPGDTQYF. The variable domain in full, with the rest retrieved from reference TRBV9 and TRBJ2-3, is DSGVTQTPKHLITATGQRVTLRCSPRSGDLSVYWYQQSLDQGLQFLIQYYNGEERAKGNILERFSAQQFPDLHSELNLSSLELGDSALYFCASSPRTSGGPGDTQYFGPGTRLTVL.